This TCR beta chain was captured in a study of tumour-infiltrating T cells in Burkitt lymphoma. Overall study: This cohort included all epidemiological subtypes of Burkitt lymphoma. Productive clonality predicted overall and progression-free survival. Whole-study results and caveats: Public clonotypes, several, appeared across numerous Burkitt lymphoma patients.

On this clone itself: Its antigen remains unknown.

Produced via immunoSEQ multiplex PCR; TCRdb's table is partial and in-frame only. In the table there are 1,500 to 1,800 clones, around 10% of which are singletons. CDR3 length equals 14 residues. V gave up 1 base and J gave up 5 bases, with 11 bases separating them. The germline V gene encodes CDR1 SGHTA and CDR2 FQGTGA. The clonotype comes from a human donor with Burkitt lymphoma. This chain links TRBV7-3 with TRBJ2-5, with D perhaps being TRBD1 or TRBD2 (5 bases each). The specimen sequenced was tumor tissue. CDR3 sequence: CASSLNRDGETQYF. CDR3 bases: TGTGCCAGCAGCTTAAATAGGGACGGCGAGACCCAGTACTTC.